What follows are 16 T cell receptor beta chains derived from one specimen sequenced in a study of regulatory T cells in long-lasting Graves disease. Building of the TCR beta libraries involved iRepertoire HTBI primers and Arm-PCR of CDR3 regions. TCRdb reprocessed the multiplex PCR reads via MiXCR and lists one record per CDR3 protein. Of about 440,000 distinct CDR3 sequences in the sample, about 16% are singletons; the top ten hold 20% to 25%. Noted time point: newly diagnosed GD, antithyroid drugs for less than 3 months. Preparation of the TCR library used RNA extracted from PBMCs. Separately, the same data were catalogued under a study of T cells in Graves' hyperthyroidism and ophthalmopathy.

The sample here was peripheral blood mononuclear cells (PBMCs), taken at new diagnosis, from a patient treated with antithyroid drugs. These receptors were collected from a woman between 18 and 29 years old with Graves disease.

In this sample, this clonotype turned up a few times. The V and J genes are TRBV19 and TRBJ1-5, with D maybe TRBD1 (5 bases). Germline V gives CDR1 LNHDA, CDR2 SQIVND (reference sequence). Trimming stripped 8 bases from V and 4 bases from J, with 15 bases between. This CDR3 region has 14 residues. The CDR3 region is CASQSGKGNQPQHF. CDR3 sequence (DNA): TGTGCCAGTCAATCAGGGAAGGGTAATCAGCCCCAGCATTTT.

This clonotype was detected a few times. The chain joins TRBV5-1 to TRBJ2-3, with 8 positions matching TRBD1. J lost 1 base, V lost 7 bases, and 8 bases had no gene match. This CDR3 is built from 15 residues. Germline CDR1 reads SGHRS; CDR2 reads YFSETQ. The CDR3: CASYPLDRGTDTQYF. The CDR3, as DNA: TGCGCCAGCTACCCCTTGGACAGGGGCACAGATACGCAGTATTTT.

In DNA, the CDR3 is TGCAGCGTGGAACCGGGGACAGGGCCCTCTAACTATGGCTACACCTTC. The encoded protein is CSVEPGTGPSNYGYTF. The chain uses TRBV29-1 and TRBJ1-2, with TRBD1 identical over 9 bases. Trimming at V came to 6 bases and at J to 0 bases, leaving 11 bases not matched to a gene. CDR1 and CDR2 from the germline V gene are SQVTM and ANQGSEA. The CDR3 has 16 residues.

On this clonotype: A much larger clonotype is one base distant, so this may be a read error. CDR3 region: CSASPGTRREQFF. DNA for the CDR3: TGCAGTGCTTCTCCCGGGACTAGGCGCGAGCAGTTCTTC. The J gene is TRBJ2-1, the V gene TRBV20-1; 8 bases match TRBD2. The CDR3 sequence is 13 residues long. Per germline, CDR1 DFQATT and CDR2 SNEGSKA (reference sequence). Trimming at V came to 5 bases and at J to 10 bases, leaving 10 bases not matched to a gene.

The V gene is TRBV4-1, the J gene TRBJ1-5; no firm D call. Trimming removed 1 base from V and 7 bases from J, with 17 bases in between. The germline V gene encodes CDR1 MGHRA and CDR2 YSYEKL. CDR3 length: 16 amino acids. Here the CDR3 DNA reads TGCGCCAGCAGCCAAGTTCTCGGCCCTGTGACCCAGCCCCAGCATTTT. This encodes CASSQVLGPVTQPQHF.

The chain is built from TRBV27 and TRBJ2-7; the D is unclear. The ends were cut back, 1 base at V and 6 bases at J, with 13 bases in the middle. Germline loops: CDR1 MNHEY, CDR2 SMNVEV (reference sequence). The CDR3 runs to 14 residues. CDR3 coding DNA: TGTGCCAGCAGTTTATTGAACCTCCCAAGCGAGCAGTACTTC. Its protein is CASSLLNLPSEQYF.

This clonotype turned up a few times. V is TRBV7-2 and J is TRBJ2-1; D gene unclear. There are 14 residues in the CDR3. The germline gives CDR1 SGHTA, CDR2 FQGNSA. With 8 bases removed from V and 7 bases from J, the gap between germline ends came to 18 bases. The CDR3, as DNA: TGTGCCAGCTCCCTTACCTACCTTCGAAATGAGCAGTTCTTC. This codes for CASSLTYLRNEQFF. Looking up the rest from reference TRBV7-2 and TRBJ2-1 gives the full variable domain: GAGVSQSPSNKVTEKGKDVELRCDPISGHTALYWYRQSLGQGLEFLIYFQGNSAPDKSGLPSDRFSAERTGGSVSTLTIQRTQQEDSAVYLCASSLTYLRNEQFFGPGTRLTVL.

Only a few counts were recorded for this clonotype. CDR3 DNA sequence: TGTGCCAGCAGCTTTCAGGGGAGGATTAACACCGGGGAGCTGTTTTTT. Its protein is CASSFQGRINTGELFF. V usage is TRBV7-2 and J usage is TRBJ2-2, with D tentatively TRBD1 or TRBD2 (6 bases each). V lost 3 bases, J lost 2 bases, and 13 bases lay in between. The CDR3 is 16 amino acids. Germline loops: CDR1 SGHTA, CDR2 FQGNSA.

As concerns this clonotype: The conserved phenylalanine or tryptophan normally closing the CDR3 is absent here, so this likely arose from a read error. The V and J genes are TRBV2 and TRBJ2-7; 10 nucleotides line up with TRBD2. The CDR3 extends over 14 amino acids. Trimming took 7 bases from V and 3 from J; bases not matched to a gene: 6. Germline CDR1 is SNHLY and CDR2 is FYNNEI. CDR3 amino acids: CASTLSSGSYEQYS. The CDR3, as DNA: TGTGCCAGCACCTTGTCTAGCGGGAGCTACGAGCAGTACTCC.

This chain connects TRBV12-3 or TRBV12-4 to TRBJ2-7; 13 bases agree with TRBD2. The CDR3 is 17 residues long. The junction had 14 bases not matched to a gene; V was cut back by 5 bases and J by 7 bases. CDR3 coding DNA: TGTGCCAGCAGTCCCTTGATCGCGGGACTAGCGGGGAGAGAGCAGTACTTC. This gives the protein CASSPLIAGLAGREQYF.

The chain combines TRBV30 with TRBJ2-7; 7 positions match TRBD1. In germline, CDR1 is GTSNPN, CDR2 SVGIG (reference sequence). CDR3 length: 12 residues. Germline trimming cut 3 bases from V and 6 bases from J; bases unmatched to any gene: 5. CDR3 sequence (DNA): TGTGCCTGGAGAGGCACAGGGGCCGAGCAGTACTTC. Translating gives CAWRGTGAEQYF.

Ten or more counts support this clonotype. The chain recombines TRBV11-2 with TRBJ2-1; D uncertain. Germline V gene data show CDR1 as SGHAT and CDR2 as FQNNGV. The ends were cut back, 2 bases at V and 0 bases at J, with 26 bases in the middle. The CDR3 has 21 residues. This CDR3 reads CASSLIPPPVQTLSSYNEQFF. In DNA, the CDR3 is TGTGCCAGCAGCTTAATCCCTCCCCCGGTGCAGACCCTAAGCTCCTACAATGAGCAGTTCTTC.

V and J are TRBV6-1 and TRBJ2-1; TRBD1 matches 7 bases. The CDR3 is 17 amino acids. Germline CDR1 and CDR2: MNHNS and SASEGT. V shed 2 bases, J shed 4 bases, and the junction held 11 bases outside the gene matches. CDR3 nucleotide sequence: TGTGCCAGCAGTGAATCTTATCGGGACAGCAGATACAATGAGCAGTTCTTC. It encodes CASSESYRDSRYNEQFF.

At least ten counts were recorded for this clonotype. The CDR3 nucleotides read TGTGCCAGCAGTTTATGGGGCAGGGAGGGGGAGACCCAGTACTTC. This translates into CASSLWGREGETQYF. The V and J genes are TRBV28 and TRBJ2-5; TRBD2 agrees at 7 bases. CDR3 length equals 15 residues. Germline-derived CDR1 and CDR2 are MDHEN and SYDVKM. J lost 5 bases, V lost 0 bases, and 6 bases had no gene match.

This clonotype was detected ten times or more. This chain joins TRBV2 and TRBJ1-5; tentatively, D is TRBD1 (6 bases). Germline CDR1 is SNHLY and CDR2 is FYNNEI. The CDR3 totals 13 residues. Trimming took off 7 bases at V and 2 bases at J, with 9 bases between the two ends. This CDR3 reads CASKGEGNQPQHF. The CDR3 DNA reads as TGTGCCAGCAAGGGGGAAGGCAATCAGCCCCAGCATTTT. Full variable domain (rest looked up from reference TRBV2 and TRBJ1-5): EPEVTQTPSHQVTQMGQEVILRCVPISNHLYFYWYRQILGQKVEFLVSFYNNEISEKSEIFDDQFSVERPDGSNFTLKIRSTKLEDSAMYFCASKGEGNQPQHFGDGTRLSIL.

This clonotype has at least ten counts. The chain couples TRBV7-2 to TRBJ2-3; no firm D call. Near its end, the DNA agrees better with TRBJ2-1, so the J call may be wrong. Germline CDR1 SGHTA, CDR2 FQGNSA. This CDR3 has 13 amino acids. CDR3 sequence (DNA): TGTGCCAGCAGCCGGAAGACTGGGGATGAGCAGTTCTTC. It yields the protein CASSRKTGDEQFF.